One and the same sample provided the 18 T cell receptor beta chains below, sequenced in a study of CD8 T cells in Susac syndrome. The RNA input was roughly 0.5 to 1 ug, and it was reverse transcribed with random hexamers. TCRdb re-called the immunoSEQ multiplex PCR reads through MiXCR, storing one row per CDR3 protein. Among hundreds of thousands of distinct CDR3 sequences listed, about 95% were seen once. Sequenced sample: CD4+ T cells from PBMCs. The receptors were sampled from a human donor with multiple sclerosis.

V is TRBV20-1 and J is TRBJ1-1; D is ambiguous. Germline CDR1 reads DFQATT; CDR2 reads SNEGSKA (reference sequence). Trimming pared 4 bases from V and 2 bases from J, leaving 11 bases between. This CDR3 comprises 13 residues. This CDR3 reads CSAKGNLNTEAFF. Here the CDR3 DNA reads TGCAGTGCTAAAGGGAACTTAAACACTGAAGCTTTCTTT.

The rearrangement joins TRBV12-3 or TRBV12-4 to TRBJ2-3, with 12 bases aligning to TRBD2. With V trimmed by 3 bases and J by 9 bases, 4 bases remained unmatched. This CDR3 comprises 14 residues. CDR3 region: CASSLTSGSITQYF. Here the CDR3 DNA reads TGTGCCAGCAGTTTGACTAGCGGGAGTATAACGCAGTATTTT.

V and J are TRBV7-9 and TRBJ2-7, with TRBD2 matching 9 bases. Looked up from germline, CDR1 is SEHNR and CDR2 is FQNEAQ (reference sequence). Trimming removed 8 bases from V and 3 bases from J; junction bases left unmatched: 5. The CDR3 totals 13 residues. As DNA, the CDR3 is TGTGCCAGCGGGGGACTAGCCCTCTACGAGCAGTACTTC. It is translated as CASGGLALYEQYF.

The rearrangement uses TRBV29-1 and TRBJ2-6, with TRBD1 identical over 7 bases. V was pared by 4 bases and J by 2 bases, with 5 bases of the junction left unmatched. The CDR3 is 15 amino acids. CDR1 is SQVTM and CDR2 is ANQGSEA in the germline V gene. The CDR3 DNA is TGCAGCGTTGGGACAGGAGGTACTGGGGCCAACGTCCTGACTTTC. This codes for CSVGTGGTGANVLTF.

The V and J genes are TRBV30 and TRBJ2-3; D perhaps matches TRBD1 (5 bases). CDR1 GTSNPN and CDR2 SVGIG come from the germline V gene (reference sequence). Between the trimmed V and J ends, which lost 3 bases and 0 bases, there was a span of 7 bases. The CDR3 covers 13 residues. CDR3 nucleotides: TGTGCCTGGAGCGCAGGGAGCACAGATACGCAGTATTTT. Residues: CAWSAGSTDTQYF.

This chain joins TRBV5-1 and TRBJ1-1; D is possibly TRBD1 (5 bases). This CDR3 contains 15 residues. Germline loops: CDR1 SGHRS, CDR2 YFSETQ. V was cut by 1 base and J by 0 bases, with 10 bases left in between. Written as DNA, the CDR3 is TGCGCCAGCAGCTTGTCCAGGGCCATGAACACTGAAGCTTTCTTT. Translating it yields CASSLSRAMNTEAFF.

The V call is TRBV28, the J call TRBJ2-7; D is tentatively TRBD1 or TRBD2 (5 bases each). The V end was cut by 8 bases, the J end by 2 bases, with 13 bases between. The CDR3 runs 13 residues. Germline CDR1 reads MDHEN; CDR2 reads SYDVKM. The CDR3 protein is CASHRGPPYEQYF. In DNA form, the CDR3 reads TGTGCCAGCCACCGGGGACCGCCCTACGAGCAGTACTTC.

The chain recombines TRBV7-9 with TRBJ2-7; 8 bases are shared with TRBD2. This CDR3 region has 15 residues. With 8 bases clipped from V and 2 bases from J, the junction kept 11 bases outside the gene matches. CDR1 is SEHNR, CDR2 FQNEAQ, per germline (reference sequence). The chain's CDR3 is CASAGSGGSAYEQYF. CDR3 nucleotide sequence: TGTGCCAGCGCCGGGTCGGGAGGGTCTGCCTACGAGCAGTACTTC.

The rearrangement links TRBV3-1 to TRBJ2-5; 13 bases line up with TRBD2. The CDR3 extends over 16 amino acids. The V segment lost 5 bases and the J segment 1 base; nucleotides outside the gene matches: 4. The germline V gene encodes CDR1 LGHDT and CDR2 YNNKEL (reference sequence). CDR3 region: CASSKRTSGSQETQYF. The CDR3 nucleotides read TGTGCCAGCAGCAAGAGGACTAGCGGGAGCCAAGAGACCCAGTACTTC.

The chain recombines TRBV9 with TRBJ2-5; 8 bases line up with TRBD2. Looked up from germline, CDR1 is SGDLS and CDR2 is YYNGEE. The CDR3 is 15 residues long. With V trimmed by 3 bases and J by 4 bases, 8 bases remained unmatched. DNA of the CDR3: TGTGCCAGCAGCGCGAATGGACTAGCTGCAGAGACCCAGTACTTC. Protein sequence: CASSANGLAAETQYF.

This rearrangement joins TRBV7-9 to TRBJ1-1; D remains ambiguous. There are 13 residues in the CDR3. From germline, CDR1 is SEHNR and CDR2 FQNEAQ (reference sequence). The germline V and J ends were trimmed by 2 bases and 9 bases, with 13 bases remaining between them. This chain's CDR3 is CASSLLGQKKAFF. The DNA for the CDR3 is TGTGCCAGCAGCTTACTTGGGCAGAAAAAAGCTTTCTTT.

J is TRBJ2-7 and V is TRBV10-3; 9 nucleotides agree with TRBD1. Germline V gene lookup returns CDR1 ENHRY and CDR2 SYGVKD. CDR3 length equals 12 residues. V dropped 7 bases and J dropped 5; count of bases not matched to a gene: 3. The CDR3 region is CAITGTGNEQYF. The CDR3 DNA sequence: TGTGCCATCACCGGGACAGGGAACGAGCAGTACTTC.

The rearrangement joins TRBV25-1 to TRBJ1-4; D unresolved. V lost 5 bases and J 0 bases, leaving 10 bases between the germline ends. In germline, CDR1 is MGHDK, CDR2 SYGVNS. The CDR3 is 15 amino acids. DNA for the CDR3: TGTGCCAGCAGTTCAGGACGGGCAACTAATGAAAAACTGTTTTTT. It is translated as CASSSGRATNEKLFF.

V gene TRBV14 combines with J gene TRBJ2-1; D may correspond to TRBD1 or TRBD2 (5 bases each). The length of the CDR3 is 16 residues. V lost 5 bases and J 3 bases, leaving 17 bases between the germline ends. CDR1 and CDR2 (germline): SGHDN, FVKESK. CDR3 DNA sequence: TGTGCCAGCAGCGAGAAACCGGGGCTGGTCTACAATGAGCAGTTCTTC. It translates to CASSEKPGLVYNEQFF.

The chain links TRBV28 to TRBJ2-2; 9 bases match TRBD2. Germline V gene sequence: CDR1 MDHEN, CDR2 SYDVKM. This CDR3 contains 15 residues. J was trimmed by 3 bases and V by 6 bases; bases with no gene match: 5. CDR3 loop: CASRVAGADTGELFF. In nucleotides, the CDR3 is TGTGCCAGCAGAGTAGCGGGAGCGGACACCGGGGAGCTGTTTTTT.

This chain links TRBV3-1 with TRBJ1-2; the D is unclear. Trimming took off 4 bases at V and 5 bases at J, with 11 bases between the two ends. The germline V gene encodes CDR1 LGHDT and CDR2 YNNKEL (reference sequence). The CDR3 is 13 amino acids. CDR3 in DNA: TGTGCCAGCAGCCGGAAGGGCACATATGGCTACACCTTC. Amino acid sequence: CASSRKGTYGYTF.

The genes are TRBV3-1 and TRBJ2-1; 7 nucleotides agree with TRBD2. Germline V gives CDR1 LGHDT, CDR2 YNNKEL (reference sequence). This CDR3 has 14 residues. J gave up 7 bases and V 2 bases, and 5 bases lay outside the gene matches. The CDR3 region is CASSQPGGGNEQFF. In DNA, the CDR3 is TGTGCCAGCAGCCAACCGGGAGGAGGAAATGAGCAGTTCTTC.

The chain is built from TRBV20-1 and TRBJ2-3, with D possibly being TRBD2 (6 bases). Germline-derived CDR1 and CDR2 are DFQATT and SNEGSKA (reference sequence). Trimming removed 5 bases at V and 8 bases at J, with 23 bases between. The CDR3 covers 15 residues. The CDR3 sequence is CSASSPAGSGPTQYF. CDR3 in DNA: TGCAGTGCTTCAAGTCCGGCGGGGTCGGGACCTACGCAGTATTTT.